These 26 T cell receptor beta chains share one sample of origin, sequenced in a study of post-analysis software for immune sequencing data. Built from TCR beta cDNA, the libraries had unique molecular identifiers in them. Via MiXCR, TCRdb re-called the PCR reads, giving one row per CDR3 protein. The sample has 650,000 to 900,000 distinct CDR3 sequences, around 46% seen once. What these receptors recognize is not known. Notes on the study in general: Roughly five TRBV segments, including TRBV5-6, TRBV5-1 and TRBV20-1, were more frequent in patients than controls.

Sequenced: blood. The receptor set was obtained from a girl aged 5 to 17 with multiple sclerosis.

The chain combines TRBV4-1 with TRBJ2-1; no clear D. The V end lost 1 base, the J end lost 10 bases, and 14 bases lay between the germline ends. The CDR3 length is 14 residues. The V gene's germline CDR1 is MGHRA and CDR2 YSYEKL. Here the CDR3 reads CASSQGAHPQEQFF. The CDR3 nucleotides are TGCGCCAGCAGCCAAGGGGCCCACCCGCAGGAGCAGTTCTTC.

This rearrangement joins TRBV12-3 or TRBV12-4 to TRBJ1-1, with D perhaps TRBD1 (5 bases). CDR3 length: 13 residues. Trimming cost V 1 base and J 10 bases, with 13 bases left between them. The CDR3 coding sequence is TGTGCCAGCAGTTTAGGCAGGGAAGGTGGAGCTTTCTTT. This translates into CASSLGREGGAFF.

This clonotype was found a few times. CDR3 in amino acids: CSATLGLAGGLNEQFF. Written as DNA, the CDR3 is TGCAGTGCTACCTTGGGACTAGCGGGAGGGCTCAATGAGCAGTTCTTC. The rearrangement joins TRBV20-1 to TRBJ2-1; 16 bases are shared with TRBD2. The CDR3 is 16 residues long. Per germline, CDR1 DFQATT and CDR2 SNEGSKA (reference sequence). The J segment lost 6 bases and the V segment lost 4 bases, leaving 6 bases of the junction unmatched.

The V gene is TRBV25-1, the J gene TRBJ2-7; 9 nucleotides agree with TRBD2. Looked up from germline, CDR1 is MGHDK and CDR2 is SYGVNS. The CDR3 has 14 residues. V was clipped by 2 bases and J by 6 bases; unmatched bases: 5. The DNA of the CDR3 is TGTGCCAGCAGTGAAGCGGGAGGGCCCTCCGAGCAGTACTTC. Translating gives CASSEAGGPSEQYF.

The genes are TRBV12-5 and TRBJ2-1; 8 positions agree with TRBD1. Germline CDR1 LGHNT, CDR2 FRNRAP. V lost 6 bases to trimming and J lost 9 bases; unmatched junction nucleotides: 7. The CDR3 length is 13 residues. The CDR3 DNA is TGTGCTAGTGGGACCCCAGGGGGCACTGAGCAGTTCTTC. It is translated as CASGTPGGTEQFF.

The gene calls are TRBV7-2 and TRBJ2-6; D possibly corresponds to TRBD2 (7 bases). CDR3 size: 15 residues. V was pared by 11 bases and J by 0 bases, with 14 bases between. Germline values: CDR1 SGHTA, CDR2 FQGNSA. Written as DNA, the CDR3 is TGTGCCGCGGGGGCTGCCTACTCTGGGGCCAACGTCCTGACTTTC. It specifies CAAGAAYSGANVLTF.

This clonotype was seen a few times. The chain is built from TRBV4-2 and TRBJ2-6, with a weak D call TRBD2 (6 bases). CDR1 is LGHNA and CDR2 is YNFKEQ in the germline V gene. The V gene lost 2 bases and the J gene lost 0 bases, with 14 bases spanning the gap. The CDR3 extends over 18 amino acids. The CDR3, as DNA: TGTGCCAGCAGCCAAAGGGAGACTAGGATCTCTGGGGCCAACGTCCTGACTTTC. Translating it yields CASSQRETRISGANVLTF.

This chain connects TRBV10-3 to TRBJ2-1; D uncertain. The CDR3 totals 12 residues. Germline CDR1 is ENHRY and CDR2 is SYGVKD. The V end lost 6 bases, the J end lost 8 bases, and 11 bases lay between the germline ends. The CDR3, as DNA: TGTGCCATCAGGGACCGCTCTGATGAGCAGTTCTTC. The encoded protein is CAIRDRSDEQFF.

This clonotype was counted only a few times. The chain links TRBV7-3 to TRBJ2-5; 8 bases agree with TRBD1. V dropped 5 bases and J dropped 5; count of bases not matched to a gene: 13. Germline CDR1 and CDR2: SGHTA and FQGTGA. There are 16 residues in the CDR3. CDR3 in amino acids: CASSPPDRDFGETQYF. As DNA, the CDR3 is TGTGCCAGCAGCCCTCCGGACAGGGACTTCGGGGAGACCCAGTACTTC.

The chain combines TRBV20-1 with TRBJ2-7, with 8 positions matching TRBD2. From germline, CDR1 is DFQATT and CDR2 SNEGSKA (reference sequence). V lost 2 bases to trimming and J lost 5 bases; unmatched junction nucleotides: 14. The CDR3 consists of 16 residues. The CDR3 is CSARSDGAGGPHEQYF. In DNA, the CDR3 is TGCAGTGCTAGATCGGACGGGGCGGGAGGCCCCCACGAGCAGTACTTC.

This clonotype was observed a handful of times. The chain employs TRBV29-1 and TRBJ2-7; D remains unclear. CDR3 size: 14 residues. V lost 4 bases and J lost 3, with 16 bases in between. Germline loops: CDR1 SQVTM, CDR2 ANQGSEA. The CDR3 nucleotides read TGCAGCGTTGGCTTAGGTCGGATGGGCTACGAGCAGTACTTC. Encoded protein: CSVGLGRMGYEQYF.

The chain uses TRBV11-2 and TRBJ2-3; D possibly matches TRBD1 or TRBD2 (5 bases each). Trimming left V 6 bases short and J 3 bases short, with 13 bases between. Germline V CDR1 and CDR2: SGHAT, FQNNGV. There are 14 residues in the CDR3. CDR3 sequence reads: CASSPRDLTDTQYF. As DNA, the CDR3 is TGTGCCAGCAGTCCACGGGACCTGACAGATACGCAGTATTTT. Full variable domain (rest looked up from reference TRBV11-2 and TRBJ2-3): EAGVAQSPRYKIIEKRQSVAFWCNPISGHATLYWYQQILGQGPKLLIQFQNNGVVDDSQLPKDRFSAERLKGVDSTLKIQPAKLEDSAVYLCASSPRDLTDTQYFGPGTRLTVL.

The chain is built from TRBV7-9 and TRBJ1-5; D may be TRBD1 (6 bases). Germline CDR1 SEHNR, CDR2 FQNEAQ (reference sequence). The CDR3 runs to 16 residues. Between the trimmed V and J ends, which lost 1 base and 2 bases, there was a span of 12 bases. The CDR3, as DNA: TGTGCCAGCAGCTTAGGCACAGGGAGCGGCAATCAGCCCCAGCATTTT. Translating it yields CASSLGTGSGNQPQHF.

This clonotype came up a few times. The genes are TRBV27 and TRBJ2-7; D may be TRBD2 (6 bases). Germline CDR1 and CDR2: MNHEY and SMNVEV (reference sequence). This CDR3 is built from 16 residues. The germline V and J ends were trimmed by 6 bases and 4 bases, with 22 bases remaining between them. CDR3 in DNA: TGTGCCAGCAGCTCCGGGGGTAGCGGTAAGGGGTACGAGCAGTACTTC. The encoded protein is CASSSGGSGKGYEQYF.

The rearrangement joins TRBV5-1 to TRBJ2-7; TRBD2 agrees at 12 bases. Germline loops: CDR1 SGHRS, CDR2 YFSETQ. V was pared by 0 bases and J by 3 bases, with 4 bases of the junction left unmatched. This CDR3 has 16 residues. CDR3 in DNA: TGCGCCAGCAGCTTGGCGACTAGCGGGAGCCTCTACGAGCAGTACTTC. Translated: CASSLATSGSLYEQYF.

This chain joins TRBV30 and TRBJ1-5; D gene uncertain. CDR1 and CDR2 from the germline V gene are GTSNPN and SVGIG (reference sequence). V was cut by 3 bases and J by 1 base, with 7 bases left in between. The CDR3 is 13 residues long. DNA of the CDR3: TGTGCCTGGAGCACGCAGAGCAATCAGCCCCAGCATTTT. Protein sequence: CAWSTQSNQPQHF.

The chain links TRBV9 to TRBJ2-1; no firm D call. The CDR3 is 11 amino acids. From germline, CDR1 is SGDLS and CDR2 YYNGEE. Trimming left V 3 bases short and J 10 bases short, with 8 bases between. In nucleotides, the CDR3 is TGTGCCAGCAGCGGAGCCAAAGAGCAGTTCTTC. It encodes CASSGAKEQFF.

A word on this clonotype: One end of the junction fails to match germline, which may point to a read error. This chain uses TRBV12-3 or TRBV12-4 with TRBJ2-3, with 12 bases lining up with TRBD2. The CDR3 is 16 residues long. DNA for the CDR3: TGTGCCAGCACCCATAGGGGACTAGCGGGCACAGATGCGCAGTATTTT. Translating gives CASTHRGLAGTDAQYF.

The rearrangement links TRBV6-4 to TRBJ2-1; weak D call: TRBD2 (6 bases). The CDR3 is 16 residues long. V lost 4 bases and J 4 bases, leaving 17 bases between the germline ends. Germline CDR1 is MRHNA and CDR2 is SNTAGT. The chain's CDR3 is CASSALPGASYNEQFF. CDR3 bases: TGTGCCAGCAGTGCTTTGCCGGGAGCGTCTTACAATGAGCAGTTCTTC.

As regards this clonotype: A read error may produce the germline difference seen at one junction end. The chain is built from TRBV4-1 and TRBJ2-7; no clear D gene. This CDR3 contains 15 residues. CDR1 and CDR2 (germline): MGHRA, YSYEKL. The CDR3 nucleotides are TGCGCCAGCAGCCAAGGACTCTGGAGCTCCCACGAGCAGTACTTC. Its translation: CASSQGLWSSHEQYF.

Comment on this clonotype: The germline gene is not matched at one end of the junction; a read error may be the cause. V is TRBV18 and J is TRBJ2-5; no firm D call. Germline V gene data show CDR1 as KGHSH and CDR2 as LQKENI. The CDR3 spans 14 residues. In nucleotides, the CDR3 is TGTGCCAACTCACCAGAGGTGCGGTGGGAGACCCAGTACTTC. Protein sequence: CANSPEVRWETQYF.

The sample holds a few counts of this clonotype. V usage is TRBV3-1 and J usage is TRBJ1-2; no reliable D call. Trimming removed 1 base from V and 7 bases from J, with 10 bases in between. Per the germline V gene, CDR1 is LGHDT and CDR2 is YNNKEL (reference sequence). This CDR3 contains 13 residues. CDR3 in DNA: TGTGCCAGCAGCCAAGGGGGATCGGGTGGCTACACCTTC. This gives the protein CASSQGGSGGYTF.

This clonotype was seen only a few times. This chain joins TRBV12-5 and TRBJ2-3; TRBD2 matches 8 bases. The germline V gene has CDR1 LGHNT and CDR2 FRNRAP. Trimming at V came to 3 bases and at J to 2 bases, leaving 10 bases not matched to a gene. The CDR3 is made up of 17 amino acids. CDR3 DNA sequence: TGTGCTAGTGGTTTCCCCAAACTAGCGGAGCCCACAGATACGCAGTATTTT. Amino acids: CASGFPKLAEPTDTQYF. The whole variable domain, filled in from reference TRBV12-5 and TRBJ2-3, reads DARVTQTPRHKVTEMGQEVTMRCQPILGHNTVFWYRQTMMQGLELLAYFRNRAPLDDSGMPKDRFSAEMPDATLATLKIQPSEPRDSAVYFCASGFPKLAEPTDTQYFGPGTRLTVL.

The genes are TRBV7-9 and TRBJ1-2, with 8 bases fitting TRBD1. There are 14 residues in the CDR3. Germline V gives CDR1 SEHNR, CDR2 FQNEAQ (reference sequence). Trimming took 8 bases from V and 3 from J; bases not matched to a gene: 8. The CDR3 spells CASGNAGGDYGYTF. As DNA, the CDR3 is TGTGCCAGCGGAAACGCAGGGGGCGACTATGGCTACACCTTC. The entire variable domain, with the rest obtained from reference TRBV7-9 and TRBJ1-2, is as follows: DTGVSQNPRHKITKRGQNVTFRCDPISEHNRLYWYRQTLGQGPEFLTYFQNEAQLEKSRLLSDRFSAERPKGSFSTLEIQRTEQGDSAMYLCASGNAGGDYGYTFGSGTRLTVV.

This clonotype was observed a few times. J is TRBJ2-5 and V is TRBV9; D is undetermined. The DNA end favors TRBJ2-7, so the J call may be wrong. There are 14 residues in the CDR3. Germline V gene data show CDR1 as SGDLS and CDR2 as YYNGEE. CDR3 DNA: TGTGCCAGCAGCGTAGGGGCTAACGGTTACGAGCAGTACTTC. As protein: CASSVGANGYEQYF.

V and J are TRBV3-1 and TRBJ2-5, with D unclear. This CDR3 contains 12 residues. The V and J ends lost 0 bases and 13 bases respectively, with 12 bases between them. The V gene's germline CDR1 is LGHDT and CDR2 YNNKEL (reference sequence). As DNA, the CDR3 is TGTGCCAGCAGCCAAGATACCCCGCGTAGGTACTTC. The encoded protein is CASSQDTPRRYF.